These 16 T cell receptor beta chains were all obtained from the same sample, sequenced in a study of technical replicates of blood from several donors. Method: immunoSEQ multiplex PCR; TCRdb's copy keeps in-frame clones and lacks some. The data show about 73,000 clones, around 93% seen once. The sample consisted of T cells isolated from PBMCs. The receptors stem from a human donor in good health.

This clone was counted once. This sequence joins TRBV29-1 and TRBJ1-5; TRBD1 might be the D (5 bases). Trimming stripped 6 bases from V and 6 bases from J, with 12 bases between. This CDR3 is built from 12 residues. CDR1 is SQVTM, CDR2 ANQGSEA, per germline. CDR3 sequence reads: CSVGGAAQPQHF. As DNA, the CDR3 is TGCAGCGTGGGAGGGGCCGCTCAGCCCCAGCATTTT.

The chain recombines TRBV6-6 with TRBJ1-6, with D possibly being TRBD1 (6 bases). The germline V and J ends were trimmed by 6 bases and 4 bases, with 13 bases remaining between them. Germline-derived CDR1 and CDR2 are MNHNY and SVGAGI (reference sequence). The CDR3 consists of 15 residues. The chain's CDR3 is CASRHGQSYNSPLHF. The CDR3 bases are TGTGCCAGCAGACATGGACAGTCGTATAATTCACCCCTCCACTTT.

V usage is TRBV6-6 and J usage is TRBJ1-1; TRBD1 matches at 7 bases. The CDR3 runs to 14 residues. The germline V gene encodes CDR1 MNHNY and CDR2 SVGAGI (reference sequence). Losses at the gene ends were 7 bases for V and 1 base for J; bases not matched to a gene: 6. The CDR3: CASNPRTGNTEAFF. CDR3 nucleotide sequence: TGTGCCAGCAATCCCCGGACAGGGAACACTGAAGCTTTCTTT.

The V call is TRBV7-9, the J call TRBJ2-7, with 13 positions matching TRBD2. Looked up from germline, CDR1 is SEHNR and CDR2 is FQNEAQ (reference sequence). The CDR3 totals 14 residues. With V trimmed by 5 bases and J by 7 bases, 5 bases remained unmatched. The CDR3 reads CASSGGTSGNEQYF. In DNA form, the CDR3 reads TGTGCCAGCAGCGGAGGGACTAGCGGGAATGAGCAGTACTTC.

This sequence joins TRBV9 and TRBJ2-3, with TRBD2 matching 9 bases. Per the germline V gene, CDR1 is SGDLS and CDR2 is YYNGEE. There are 15 residues in the CDR3. V lost 4 bases to trimming and J lost 2 bases; unmatched junction nucleotides: 5. In DNA form, the CDR3 reads TGTGCCAGCAGCCAGCGGGGGGTAAACACAGATACGCAGTATTTT. Its protein product is CASSQRGVNTDTQYF.

V gene TRBV30 combines with J gene TRBJ2-1; 9 nucleotides match TRBD1. The germline CDR1 and CDR2 sequences are GTSNPN and SVGIG (reference sequence). J was trimmed by 4 bases and V by 5 bases; bases with no gene match: 6. The CDR3 runs to 14 residues. For the CDR3, the DNA is TGTGCCTGGGGAACCGGACAGGGGTACAATGAGCAGTTCTTC. Translating gives CAWGTGQGYNEQFF.

This clone occurred a few times. The V call is TRBV27, the J call TRBJ1-1; TRBD1 aligns across 9 bases. This CDR3 comprises 12 residues. Germline V gene sequence: CDR1 MNHEY, CDR2 SMNVEV (reference sequence). V dropped 8 bases and J dropped 4; count of bases not matched to a gene: 2. In DNA, the CDR3 is TGTGCCAGCGCGACAGGGGGCACTGAAGCTTTCTTT. This translates into CASATGGTEAFF.

The gene calls are TRBV7-2 and TRBJ2-5; D unclear. V was trimmed by 4 bases and J by 4 bases, leaving 4 bases between them. The CDR3 has 11 residues. CDR1 is SGHTA, CDR2 FQGNSA, per germline. The CDR3 DNA sequence: TGTGCCAGCAGCTACTTAGAGACCCAGTACTTC. As protein: CASSYLETQYF.

V and J are TRBV6-5 and TRBJ1-1, with TRBD1 matching over 8 bases. CDR1 and CDR2 from the germline V gene are MNHEY and SVGAGI. The CDR3 loop spans 16 amino acids. Trimming at V came to 2 bases and at J to 1 base, leaving 6 bases not matched to a gene. CDR3 nucleotide sequence: TGTGCCAGCAGTTACCTCTCGGACAGGGAGAACACTGAAGCTTTCTTT. Protein: CASSYLSDRENTEAFF.

This chain connects TRBV7-2 to TRBJ1-2, with unresolved D. Trimming took 2 bases from V and 1 from J, leaving 11 bases between them. The CDR3 spans 15 residues. CDR1 and CDR2 (germline): SGHTA, FQGNSA. The CDR3 coding sequence is TGTGCCAGCAGCTTACCCCCCAGGAATAACTATGGCTACACCTTC. Amino acid sequence: CASSLPPRNNYGYTF.

This chain joins TRBV5-1 and TRBJ2-2; 7 nucleotides agree with TRBD1. CDR3 length equals 15 residues. Germline V gene lookup returns CDR1 SGHRS and CDR2 YFSETQ. Germline trimming cut 3 bases from V and 4 bases from J; bases unmatched to any gene: 6. The CDR3 is CASSSTGTGTGELFF. The CDR3 nucleotides read TGCGCCAGCAGCTCGACAGGGACGGGCACCGGGGAGCTGTTTTTT.

The chain couples TRBV6-5 to TRBJ2-7; TRBD2 aligns across 7 bases. The V and J ends lost 0 bases and 6 bases, in that order; junction bases with no gene match: 8. The CDR3 loop spans 15 amino acids. Germline assignment: CDR1 MNHEY and CDR2 SVGAGI. DNA of the CDR3: TGTGCCAGCAGTTACTCCCCGGGAGGAGGTGGCGAGCAGTACTTC. It yields the protein CASSYSPGGGGEQYF.

The J gene is TRBJ2-7, the V gene TRBV6-4; D gene uncertain. Germline V gene data show CDR1 as MRHNA and CDR2 as SNTAGT. The germline V and J ends were trimmed by 3 bases and 3 bases, with 3 bases remaining between them. The CDR3 has 11 amino acids. As DNA, the CDR3 is TGTGCCAGCAGTGAGCGCTACGAGCAGTACTTC. This translates into CASSERYEQYF.

The V call is TRBV25-1, the J call TRBJ1-1; weak D call: TRBD1 (6 bases). V lost 6 bases and J lost 4, with 24 bases in between. The CDR3 consists of 17 residues. CDR1 and CDR2 from the germline V gene are MGHDK and SYGVNS. The CDR3 is CASSPREVGGLGTEAFF. For the CDR3, the DNA is TGTGCCAGCAGCCCCCGGGAAGTAGGGGGATTAGGCACTGAAGCTTTCTTT.

This clone was counted only a few times. This chain connects TRBV5-1 to TRBJ2-7; TRBD1 might be the D (6 bases). Germline-derived CDR1 and CDR2 are SGHRS and YFSETQ. V lost 3 bases to trimming and J lost 3 bases, with 10 bases between them. This CDR3 region has 13 residues. The CDR3 sequence is CASSYPGVYEQYF. CDR3 nucleotide sequence: TGCGCCAGCAGCTACCCAGGGGTCTACGAGCAGTACTTC.

V usage is TRBV4-1 and J usage is TRBJ2-1; TRBD1 matches 10 bases. V shed 2 bases and J 7 bases; nucleotides not matched to a gene: 2. The CDR3 is 14 amino acids. Germline CDR1 MGHRA, CDR2 YSYEKL. CDR3 nucleotides: TGCGCCAGCAGCCAACTGGACAGGGGGAATGAGCAGTTCTTC. It yields the protein CASSQLDRGNEQFF.